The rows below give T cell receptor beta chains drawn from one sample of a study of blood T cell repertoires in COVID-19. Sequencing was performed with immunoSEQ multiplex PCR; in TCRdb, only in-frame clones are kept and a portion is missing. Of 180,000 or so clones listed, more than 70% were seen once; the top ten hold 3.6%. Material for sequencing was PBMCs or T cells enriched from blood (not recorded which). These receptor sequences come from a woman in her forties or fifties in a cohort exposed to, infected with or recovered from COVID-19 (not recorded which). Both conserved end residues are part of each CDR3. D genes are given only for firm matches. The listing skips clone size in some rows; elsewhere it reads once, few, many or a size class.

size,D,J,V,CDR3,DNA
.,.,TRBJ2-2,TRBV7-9,CASSSLALGELFF,TGTGCCAGCAGCTCCCTGGCCCTCGGGGAGCTGTTTTTT
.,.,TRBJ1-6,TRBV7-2,CASSLVQGGSNSPLHF,TGTGCCAGCAGCTTAGTCCAGGGAGGAAGTAATTCACCCCTCCACTTT
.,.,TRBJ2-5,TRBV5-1,CASSLEGIAGRETQYF,TGCGCCAGCAGCTTGGAGGGTATTGCAGGGAGGGAGACCCAGTACTTC
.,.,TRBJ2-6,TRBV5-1,CASSIGGSGANVLTF,TGCGCCAGCAGCATTGGCGGCTCTGGGGCCAACGTCCTGACTTTC
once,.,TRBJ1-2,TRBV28,CASSFYQGNYGYTF,TGTGCCAGCAGTTTCTATCAGGGGAACTATGGCTACACCTTC
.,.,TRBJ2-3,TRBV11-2,CASSSPPVWDTQYF,TGTGCCAGCAGCAGCCCCCCTGTTTGGGATACGCAGTATTTT
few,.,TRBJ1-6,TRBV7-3,CASSLSGASSPLHF,TGTGCCAGCAGCTTATCAGGGGCGAGTTCACCCCTCCACTTT
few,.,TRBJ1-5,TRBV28,CASSFSQGPQHF,TGTGCCAGCAGTTTCTCCCAGGGGCCCCAGCATTTT
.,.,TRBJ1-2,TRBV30,CAWTPGGKIGYTF,TGTGCCTGGACCCCTGGGGGGAAGATTGGCTACACCTTC
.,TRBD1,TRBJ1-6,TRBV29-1,CSVEDRDRVGPLHF,TGCAGCGTTGAAGATCGGGACAGGGTTGGTCCCCTCCACTTT
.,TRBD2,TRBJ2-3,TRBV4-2,CASSLQRGATDTQYF,TGTGCCAGCAGCCTCCAGCGGGGGGCCACAGATACGCAGTATTTT
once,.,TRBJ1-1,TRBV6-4,CATQTGSNEAFF,TGTGCCACACAAACAGGTTCCAATGAAGCTTTCTTT
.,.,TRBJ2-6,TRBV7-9,CASRTTAPTSGANVLTF,TGTGCCAGCAGAACTACTGCCCCGACCTCTGGGGCCAACGTCCTGACTTTC
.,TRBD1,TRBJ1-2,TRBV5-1,CATTTGTGYGYTF,TGCGCCACCACAACCGGGACAGGGTATGGCTACACCTTC
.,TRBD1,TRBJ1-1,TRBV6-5,CASSGTVRAFF,TGTGCCAGCAGCGGGACAGTAAGGGCTTTCTTT
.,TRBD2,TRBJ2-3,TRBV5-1,CASSLRLAGDSTDTQYF,TGCGCCAGCAGCTTACGACTAGCGGGAGATAGCACAGATACGCAGTATTTT
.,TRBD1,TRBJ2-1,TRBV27,CASSLTGDLGEQFF,TGTGCCAGCAGTTTAACAGGGGATTTGGGTGAGCAGTTCTTC
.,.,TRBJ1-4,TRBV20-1,CSASPGGSATNEKLFF,TGCAGTGCTAGTCCAGGTGGTAGTGCAACTAATGAAAAACTGTTTTTT
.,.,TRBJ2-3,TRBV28,CASNLSGADTQYF,TGTGCCAGCAACCTGAGCGGTGCAGATACGCAGTATTTT
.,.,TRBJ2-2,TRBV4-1,CASSQNSPGSNTGELFF,TGCGCCAGCAGCCAAAACTCGCCAGGGTCGAACACCGGGGAGCTGTTTTTT
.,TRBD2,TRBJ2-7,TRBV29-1,CSVTSGAYEQYF,TGCAGCGTGACTAGCGGTGCCTACGAGCAGTACTTC
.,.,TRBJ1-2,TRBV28,CASRQSNYGYTF,TGTGCCAGCAGGCAGTCTAACTATGGCTACACCTTC
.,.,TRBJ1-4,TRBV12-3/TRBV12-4,CASRADLVEKLFF,TGTGCCAGCAGAGCCGACTTGGTAGAAAAACTGTTTTTT
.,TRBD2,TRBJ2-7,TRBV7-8,CASSRGLAGMGSYEQYF,TGTGCCAGCAGCCGAGGTCTAGCGGGGATGGGCTCCTACGAGCAGTACTTC
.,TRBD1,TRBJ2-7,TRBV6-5,CASGKGQGAAYEQYF,TGTGCCAGCGGAAAGGGACAGGGGGCGGCCTACGAGCAGTACTTC
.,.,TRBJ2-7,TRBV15,CATSRGSFHEQYF,TGTGCCACCAGCAGAGGTAGTTTCCACGAGCAGTACTTC
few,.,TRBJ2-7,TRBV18,CASSPPTGSSEQYF,TGTGCCAGCTCACCACCCACTGGGAGTTCCGAGCAGTACTTC
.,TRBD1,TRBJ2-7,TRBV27,CASSFRQGAISEQYF,TGTGCCAGCAGTTTTCGACAGGGGGCGATCTCCGAGCAGTACTTC
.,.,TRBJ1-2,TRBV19,CASSIKARNGYTF,TGTGCCAGTAGTATAAAAGCGCGGAATGGCTACACCTTC
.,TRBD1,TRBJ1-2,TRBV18,CASSPYYLNDRVNYGYTF,TGTGCCAGCTCACCCTACTATCTAAATGACAGGGTGAACTATGGCTACACCTTC
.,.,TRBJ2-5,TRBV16,CASSQQASGETQYF,TGTGCCAGCAGCCAACAAGCGTCGGGGGAGACCCAGTACTTC
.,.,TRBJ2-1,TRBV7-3,CASSLFAGQAYNEQFF,TGTGCCAGCAGCTTATTTGCGGGTCAAGCCTACAATGAGCAGTTCTTC
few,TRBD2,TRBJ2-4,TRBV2,CASSALAGGRYF,TGTGCCAGCAGTGCACTAGCGGGAGGGCGTTACTTC
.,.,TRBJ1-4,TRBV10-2,CASSGLPGQEEKLFF,TGCGCCAGCAGCGGCCTGCCGGGACAAGAAGAAAAACTGTTTTTT
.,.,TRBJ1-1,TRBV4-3,CASSQEVRTEAFF,TGCGCCAGCAGCCAAGAAGTGAGGACTGAAGCTTTCTTT
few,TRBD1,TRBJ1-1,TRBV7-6,CASSAGGNTEAFF,TGTGCCAGCAGCGCAGGGGGGAACACTGAAGCTTTCTTT